This TCR beta chain stems from a study of shared clonotypes between healthy human individuals. Overall study results and limits: Generally, estimated richness proved larger in naive subsets than it did in memory subsets. Clonotypes which were not shared had lower generation probabilities than clonotypes that all four donors shared. The sharing of 5% to 6.5% of naive CD4 clonotypes was seen across a handful of donors.

It was CD45RO-negative cells, positively selected for CCR7, that made up naive CD8 cells, with terminally differentiated effector memory CD45RA+ cells excluded. The assay was immunoSEQ multiplex PCR, and TCRdb's table has in-frame clones only and misses some. The sample consists of some 580,000 clones, 95% to 98% of them appearing once. With 6 bases clipped from V and 5 bases from J, the junction kept 7 bases outside the gene matches. From germline, CDR1 is LNHDA and CDR2 SQIVND (reference sequence). The CDR3 runs to 14 residues. Remarks on this clone: The antigen is not known.

This clonotype originated in a man aged 30 to 45 in good health. The chain uses TRBV19 and TRBJ2-7; 10 positions match TRBD2. Material: naive CD8+ T cells sorted from blood. CDR3 in amino acids: CASSDYGTSDEQYF. The CDR3 region has the DNA TGTGCCAGTAGCGATTACGGGACTAGCGACGAGCAGTACTTC. Complete variable domain (other parts from reference TRBV19 and TRBJ2-7): DGGITQSPKYLFRKEGQNVTLSCEQNLNHDAMYWYRQDPGQGLRLIYYSQIVNDFQKGDIAEGYSVSREKKESFPLTVTSAQKNPTAFYLCASSDYGTSDEQYFGPGTRLTVT.